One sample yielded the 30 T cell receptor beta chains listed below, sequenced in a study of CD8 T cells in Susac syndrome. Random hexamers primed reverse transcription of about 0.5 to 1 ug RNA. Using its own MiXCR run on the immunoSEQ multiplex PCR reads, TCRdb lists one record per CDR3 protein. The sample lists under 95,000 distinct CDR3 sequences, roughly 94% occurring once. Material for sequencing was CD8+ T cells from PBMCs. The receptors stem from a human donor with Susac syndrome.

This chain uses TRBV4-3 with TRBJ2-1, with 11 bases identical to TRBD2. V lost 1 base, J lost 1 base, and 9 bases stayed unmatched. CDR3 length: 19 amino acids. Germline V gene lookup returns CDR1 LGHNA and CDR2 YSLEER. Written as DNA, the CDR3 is TGCGCCAGCAGCCAAGCGATAGCGGGAGGGCCCTTATCCTACAATGAGCAGTTCTTC. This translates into CASSQAIAGGPLSYNEQFF.

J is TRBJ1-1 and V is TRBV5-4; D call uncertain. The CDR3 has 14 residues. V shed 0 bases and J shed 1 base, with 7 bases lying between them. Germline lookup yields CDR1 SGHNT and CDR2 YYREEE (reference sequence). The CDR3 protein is CASSLGWGNTEAFF. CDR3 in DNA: TGTGCCAGCAGCTTGGGTTGGGGGAACACTGAAGCTTTCTTT. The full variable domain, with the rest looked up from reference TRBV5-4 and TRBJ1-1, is ETGVTQSPTHLIKTRGQQVTLRCSSQSGHNTVSWYQQALGQGPQFIFQYYREEENGRGNFPPRFSGLQFPNYSSELNVNALELDDSALYLCASSLGWGNTEAFFGQGTRLTVV.

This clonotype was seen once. Here the CDR3 reads CSARDPEDSYEQYF. CDR3 nucleotide sequence: TGCAGTGCTAGAGATCCCGAGGACTCCTACGAGCAGTACTTC. V is TRBV20-1 and J is TRBJ2-7; D is undetermined. Germline V CDR1 and CDR2: DFQATT, SNEGSKA (reference sequence). CDR3 length: 14 amino acids. V was clipped by 0 bases and J by 0 bases, with 9 bases between them.

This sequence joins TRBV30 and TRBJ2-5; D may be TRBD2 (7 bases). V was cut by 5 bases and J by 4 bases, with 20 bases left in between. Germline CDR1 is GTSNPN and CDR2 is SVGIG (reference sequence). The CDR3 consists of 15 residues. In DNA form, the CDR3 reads TGTGCCTGGGCTACTACATGGGGGGGGCGAGAGACCCAGTACTTC. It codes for CAWATTWGGRETQYF.

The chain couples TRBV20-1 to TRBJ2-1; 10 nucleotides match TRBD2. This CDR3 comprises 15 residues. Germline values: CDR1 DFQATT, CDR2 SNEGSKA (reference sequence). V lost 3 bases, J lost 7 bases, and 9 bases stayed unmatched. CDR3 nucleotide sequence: TGCAGTGCTAGCCCCTCTAGCGGGAGACGGAATGAGCAGTTCTTC. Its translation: CSASPSSGRRNEQFF.

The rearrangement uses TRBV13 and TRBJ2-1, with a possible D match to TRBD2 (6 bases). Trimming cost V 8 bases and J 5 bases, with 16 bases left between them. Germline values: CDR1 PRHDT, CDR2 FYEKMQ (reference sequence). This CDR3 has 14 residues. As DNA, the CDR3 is TGTGCCAGCGCGACCGGAGGGGAGGACAATGAGCAGTTCTTC. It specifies CASATGGEDNEQFF.

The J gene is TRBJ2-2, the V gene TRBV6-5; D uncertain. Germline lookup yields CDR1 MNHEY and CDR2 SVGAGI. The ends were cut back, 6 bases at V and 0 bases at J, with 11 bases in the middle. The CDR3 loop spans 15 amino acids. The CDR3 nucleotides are TGTGCCAGCAGCCTAGACTGGGCGAACACCGGGGAGCTGTTTTTT. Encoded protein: CASSLDWANTGELFF.

DNA for the CDR3: TGTGCCAGCAGCGCCACCCCCCGGGAGGACGCAGATACGCAGTATTTT. Protein product: CASSATPREDADTQYF. The chain joins TRBV7-2 to TRBJ2-3; 7 nucleotides align to TRBD2. The CDR3 runs to 16 residues. CDR1 and CDR2 from the germline V gene are SGHTA and FQGNSA. Trimming at V came to 5 bases and at J to 4 bases, leaving 12 bases not matched to a gene.

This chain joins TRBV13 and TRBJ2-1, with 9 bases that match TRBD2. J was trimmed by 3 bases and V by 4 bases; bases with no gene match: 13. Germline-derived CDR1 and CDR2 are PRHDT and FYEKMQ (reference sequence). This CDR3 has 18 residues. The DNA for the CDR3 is TGTGCCAGCAGCTCCCAGGTTTCAGCGGGAGGTTTCTACAATGAGCAGTTCTTC. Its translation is CASSSQVSAGGFYNEQFF. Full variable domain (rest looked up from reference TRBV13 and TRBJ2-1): AAGVIQSPRHLIKEKRETATLKCYPIPRHDTVYWYQQGPGQDPQFLISFYEKMQSDKGSIPDRFSAQQFSDYHSELNMSSLELGDSALYFCASSSQVSAGGFYNEQFFGPGTRLTVL.

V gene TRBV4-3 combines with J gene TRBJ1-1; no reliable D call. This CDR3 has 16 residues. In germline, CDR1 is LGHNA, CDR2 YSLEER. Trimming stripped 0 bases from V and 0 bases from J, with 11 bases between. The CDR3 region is CASSQDSGPLNTEAFF. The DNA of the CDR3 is TGCGCCAGCAGCCAAGATTCCGGACCGCTGAACACTGAAGCTTTCTTT.

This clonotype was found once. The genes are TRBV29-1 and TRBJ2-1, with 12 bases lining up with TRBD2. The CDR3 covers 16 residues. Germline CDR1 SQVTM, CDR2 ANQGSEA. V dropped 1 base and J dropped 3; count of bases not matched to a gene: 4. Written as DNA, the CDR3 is TGCAGCGTTGAAGGAGGACTAGCGGGAAACTACAATGAGCAGTTCTTC. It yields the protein CSVEGGLAGNYNEQFF.

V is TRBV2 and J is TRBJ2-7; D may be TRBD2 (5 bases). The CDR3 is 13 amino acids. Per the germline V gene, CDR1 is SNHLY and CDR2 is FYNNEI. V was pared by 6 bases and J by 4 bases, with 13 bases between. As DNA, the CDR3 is TGTGCCAGCAGCTCAGGACTTCTATACGAGCAGTACTTC. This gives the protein CASSSGLLYEQYF.

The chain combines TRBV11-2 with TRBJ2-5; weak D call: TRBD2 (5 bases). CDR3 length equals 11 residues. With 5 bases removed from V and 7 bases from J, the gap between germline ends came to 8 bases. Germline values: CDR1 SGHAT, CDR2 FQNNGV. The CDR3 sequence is CASSAAGTQYF. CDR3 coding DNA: TGTGCCAGCAGCGCTGCGGGGACCCAGTACTTC.

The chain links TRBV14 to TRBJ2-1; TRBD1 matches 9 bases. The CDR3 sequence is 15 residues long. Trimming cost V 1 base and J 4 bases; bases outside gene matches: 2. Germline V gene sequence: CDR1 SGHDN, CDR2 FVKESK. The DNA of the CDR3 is TGTGCCAGCAGCCAAGTCGGGACAGGGTACAATGAGCAGTTCTTC. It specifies CASSQVGTGYNEQFF.

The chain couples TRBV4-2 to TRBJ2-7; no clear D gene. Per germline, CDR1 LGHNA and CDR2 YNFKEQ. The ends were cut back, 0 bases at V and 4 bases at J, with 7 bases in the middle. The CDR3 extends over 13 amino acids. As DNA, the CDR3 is TGTGCCAGCAGCCAAGATGTAGGGTACGAGCAGTACTTC. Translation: CASSQDVGYEQYF.

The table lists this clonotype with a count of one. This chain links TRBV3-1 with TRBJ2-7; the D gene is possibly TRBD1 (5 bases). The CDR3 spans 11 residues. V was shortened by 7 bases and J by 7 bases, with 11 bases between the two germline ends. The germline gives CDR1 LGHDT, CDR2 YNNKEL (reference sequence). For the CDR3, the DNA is TGTGCCAGCACCCAGGGAAGGGAGCAGTACTTC. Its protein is CASTQGREQYF.

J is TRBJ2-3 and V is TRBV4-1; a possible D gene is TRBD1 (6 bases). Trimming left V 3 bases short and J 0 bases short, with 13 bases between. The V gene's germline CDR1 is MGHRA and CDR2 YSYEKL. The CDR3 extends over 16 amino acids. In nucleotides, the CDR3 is TGCGCCAGCAGCCAGCGACAGGTTACTAGCACAGATACGCAGTATTTT. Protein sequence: CASSQRQVTSTDTQYF.

Here the CDR3 reads CSAQVDTEAFF. Here the CDR3 DNA reads TGCAGTGCCCAGGTCGACACTGAAGCTTTCTTT. The chain combines TRBV20-1 with TRBJ1-1; D gene uncertain. CDR3 length: 11 amino acids. The ends were cut back, 6 bases at V and 3 bases at J, with 8 bases in the middle. Germline V gene data show CDR1 as DFQATT and CDR2 as SNEGSKA (reference sequence).

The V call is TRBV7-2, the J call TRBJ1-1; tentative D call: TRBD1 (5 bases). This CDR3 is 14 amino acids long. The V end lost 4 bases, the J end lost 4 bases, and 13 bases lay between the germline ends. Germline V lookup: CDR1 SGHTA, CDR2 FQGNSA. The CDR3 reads CASSSINGGTEAFF. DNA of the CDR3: TGTGCCAGCAGCTCGATCAACGGGGGCACTGAAGCTTTCTTT.

CDR3 sequence: CASSPAGPNEQFF. CDR3 nucleotide sequence: TGTGCCAGCAGCCCCGCGGGGCCCAATGAGCAGTTCTTC. The rearrangement joins TRBV5-6 to TRBJ2-1; the D gene is possibly TRBD2 (6 bases). Trimming removed 4 bases from V and 6 bases from J, with 11 bases in between. There are 13 residues in the CDR3. Germline CDR1 is SGHDT and CDR2 is YYEEEE.

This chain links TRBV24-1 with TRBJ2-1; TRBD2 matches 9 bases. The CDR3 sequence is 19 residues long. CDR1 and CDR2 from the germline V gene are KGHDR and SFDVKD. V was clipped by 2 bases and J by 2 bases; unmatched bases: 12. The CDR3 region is CATSDSTAPLAGAYNEQFF. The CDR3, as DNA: TGTGCCACCAGTGATTCGACCGCCCCATTAGCGGGAGCCTACAATGAGCAGTTCTTC.

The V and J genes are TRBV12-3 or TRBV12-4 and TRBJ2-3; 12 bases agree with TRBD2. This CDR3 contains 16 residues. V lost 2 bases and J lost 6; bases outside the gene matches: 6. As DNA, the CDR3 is TGTGCCAGCAGTTTACTAGCGGGAGGGCAAGTTGATACGCAGTATTTT. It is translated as CASSLLAGGQVDTQYF.

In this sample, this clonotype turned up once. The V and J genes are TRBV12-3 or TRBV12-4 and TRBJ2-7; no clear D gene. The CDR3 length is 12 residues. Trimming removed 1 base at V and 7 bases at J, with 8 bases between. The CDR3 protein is CASSLGPLEQYF. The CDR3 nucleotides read TGTGCCAGCAGTTTAGGCCCGCTGGAGCAGTACTTC.

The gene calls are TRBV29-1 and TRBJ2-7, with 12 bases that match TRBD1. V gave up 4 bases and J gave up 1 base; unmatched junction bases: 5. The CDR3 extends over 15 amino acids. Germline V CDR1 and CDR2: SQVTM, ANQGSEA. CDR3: CSVGGQGALSYEQYF. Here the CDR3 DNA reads TGCAGCGTTGGGGGACAGGGGGCCCTATCCTACGAGCAGTACTTC.

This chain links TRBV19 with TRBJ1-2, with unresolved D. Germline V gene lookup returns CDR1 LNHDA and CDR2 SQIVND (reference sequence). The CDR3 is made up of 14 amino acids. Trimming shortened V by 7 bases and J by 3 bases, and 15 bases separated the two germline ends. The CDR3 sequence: CASKWLDTDYGYTF. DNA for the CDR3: TGTGCCAGTAAGTGGTTGGATACGGACTATGGCTACACCTTC.

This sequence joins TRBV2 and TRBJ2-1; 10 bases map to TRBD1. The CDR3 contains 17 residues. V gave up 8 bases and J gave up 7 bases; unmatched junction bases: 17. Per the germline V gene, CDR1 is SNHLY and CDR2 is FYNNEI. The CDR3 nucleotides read TGTGCCAGCCCCGGGACAGGGGAGTACTTGGACGGAAATGAGCAGTTCTTC. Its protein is CASPGTGEYLDGNEQFF.

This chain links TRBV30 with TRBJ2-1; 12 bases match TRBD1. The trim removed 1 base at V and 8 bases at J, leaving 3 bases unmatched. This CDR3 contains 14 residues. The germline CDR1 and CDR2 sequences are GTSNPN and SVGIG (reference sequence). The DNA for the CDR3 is TGTGCCTGGAGTGAGGGGACAGGGGGCCATGAGCAGTTCTTC. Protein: CAWSEGTGGHEQFF.

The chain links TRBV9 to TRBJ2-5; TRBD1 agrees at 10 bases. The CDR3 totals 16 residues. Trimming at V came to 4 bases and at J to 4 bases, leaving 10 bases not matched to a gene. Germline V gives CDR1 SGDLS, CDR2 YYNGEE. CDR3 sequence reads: CASSQSRDRGLETQYF. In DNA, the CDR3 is TGTGCCAGCAGCCAGTCCCGGGACAGGGGTTTAGAGACCCAGTACTTC.

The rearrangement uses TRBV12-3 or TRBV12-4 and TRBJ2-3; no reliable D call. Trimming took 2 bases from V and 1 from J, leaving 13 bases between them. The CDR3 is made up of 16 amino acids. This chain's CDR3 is CASSLRRIDGTDTQYF. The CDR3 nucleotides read TGTGCCAGCAGTTTAAGACGGATTGATGGCACAGATACGCAGTATTTT.

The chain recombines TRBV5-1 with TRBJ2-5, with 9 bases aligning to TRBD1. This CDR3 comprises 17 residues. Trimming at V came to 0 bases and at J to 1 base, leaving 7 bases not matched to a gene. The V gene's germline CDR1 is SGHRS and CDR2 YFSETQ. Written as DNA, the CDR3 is TGCGCCAGCAGCTTGGGCATGGGACAGGGAGTCCAAGAGACCCAGTACTTC. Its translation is CASSLGMGQGVQETQYF.